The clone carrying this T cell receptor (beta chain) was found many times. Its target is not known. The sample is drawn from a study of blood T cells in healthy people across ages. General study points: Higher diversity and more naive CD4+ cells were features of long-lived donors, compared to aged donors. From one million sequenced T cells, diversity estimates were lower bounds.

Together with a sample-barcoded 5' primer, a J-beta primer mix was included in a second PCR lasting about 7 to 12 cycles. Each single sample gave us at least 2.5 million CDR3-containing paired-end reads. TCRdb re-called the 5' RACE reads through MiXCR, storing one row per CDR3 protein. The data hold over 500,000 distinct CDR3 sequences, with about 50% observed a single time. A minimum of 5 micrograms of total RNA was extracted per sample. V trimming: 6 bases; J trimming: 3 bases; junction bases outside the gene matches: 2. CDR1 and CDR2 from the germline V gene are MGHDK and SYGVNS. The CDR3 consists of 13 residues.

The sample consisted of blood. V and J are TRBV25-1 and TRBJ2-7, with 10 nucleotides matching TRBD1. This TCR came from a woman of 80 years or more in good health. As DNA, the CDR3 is TGTGCCAGCAGAGGGACAGGGGTCTACGAGCAGTACTTC. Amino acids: CASRGTGVYEQYF.